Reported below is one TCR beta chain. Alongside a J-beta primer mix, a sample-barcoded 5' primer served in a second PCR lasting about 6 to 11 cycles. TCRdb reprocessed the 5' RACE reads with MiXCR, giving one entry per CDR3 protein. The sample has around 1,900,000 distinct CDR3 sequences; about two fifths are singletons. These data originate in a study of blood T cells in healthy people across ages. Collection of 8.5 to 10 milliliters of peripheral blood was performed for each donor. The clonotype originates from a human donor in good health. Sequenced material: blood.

The CDR3 coding sequence is TGTGCCAGCAGCTTAGGGGTCTTTTCCGAGCAGTACTTC. The encoded protein is CASSLGVFSEQYF. V gene TRBV7-8 combines with J gene TRBJ2-4; D is ambiguous. The closer fit of TRBJ2-7 to the DNA end suggests the J call may be wrong. The CDR3 covers 13 residues. CDR1 is SGHVS and CDR2 is FQNEAQ in the germline V gene.